Following are 15 T cell receptor beta chains from one sample sequenced in a study of PD-1 blockade in classical Hodgkin lymphoma. Time point specified: cycle 4 day 1 (C4D1), after 6 weeks of nivolumab. Every single patient, without exception, relapsed after autologous stem cell transplantation, and brentuximab vedotin exposure varied. Sequencing used immunoSEQ multiplex PCR; TCRdb keeps in-frame clones, though not all of them. The table has about 92,000 clones, about 83% seen once. Sequencing used peripheral blood mononuclear cells (PBMCs), obtained before the fourth cycle of nivolumab. Receptor source: a human donor with classical Hodgkin lymphoma.

This clone turned up a few times. The chain uses TRBV5-4 and TRBJ2-5; D remains ambiguous. Germline loops: CDR1 SGHNT, CDR2 YYREEE (reference sequence). The CDR3 spans 15 residues. Between the trimmed V and J ends, which lost 4 bases and 4 bases, there was a span of 17 bases. The CDR3 protein is CASSPAIGPGETQYF. CDR3 DNA: TGTGCCAGCAGCCCCGCAATAGGGCCCGGAGAGACCCAGTACTTC.

The J gene is TRBJ2-5, the V gene TRBV28, with D maybe TRBD1 (7 bases). Trimming cost V 11 bases and J 5 bases, with 21 bases left between them. The CDR3 is 14 residues long. Germline CDR1 and CDR2: MDHEN and SYDVKM. The DNA for the CDR3 is TGTGCCTCACGCGGGCCAGGGGGGATTGAGACCCAGTACTTC. Encoded protein: CASRGPGGIETQYF.

This clone was recorded a few times. This chain links TRBV11-2 with TRBJ1-1, with a tentative D call TRBD1 (6 bases). V was trimmed by 6 bases and J by 7 bases, leaving 24 bases between them. The CDR3 is 16 amino acids. The germline gives CDR1 SGHAT, CDR2 FQNNGV. CDR3 sequence (DNA): TGTGCCAGCAGATCCCTCCCAGGGGAGAGCCCGATTGAAGCTTTCTTT. Translation gives CASRSLPGESPIEAFF.

V and J are TRBV7-9 and TRBJ1-1; tentatively, D is TRBD1 (5 bases). The germline CDR1 and CDR2 sequences are SEHNR and FQNEAQ (reference sequence). Trimming took off 4 bases at V and 1 base at J, with 10 bases between the two ends. The CDR3 contains 14 residues. CDR3 protein: CASSSGRSNTEAFF. The DNA for the CDR3 is TGTGCCAGCAGCTCGGGACGGTCGAACACTGAAGCTTTCTTT.

The V gene is TRBV19, the J gene TRBJ2-7; 11 nucleotides agree with TRBD1. V dropped 1 base and J dropped 6; count of bases not matched to a gene: 8. Germline V gene lookup returns CDR1 LNHDA and CDR2 SQIVND (reference sequence). CDR3 length: 16 amino acids. The CDR3 protein is CASSIVGQGAMVEQYF. The CDR3, as DNA: TGTGCCAGTAGTATAGTCGGACAGGGGGCGATGGTCGAGCAGTACTTC.

This chain uses TRBV9 with TRBJ2-5; TRBD2 matches at 16 bases. Trimming took 3 bases from V and 4 from J; bases not matched to a gene: 12. The germline gives CDR1 SGDLS, CDR2 YYNGEE. The length of the CDR3 is 19 residues. The CDR3 DNA reads TGTGCCAGCAGCGCGGCCCCCGGGACTAGCGGGAGGGCCGGAGAGACCCAGTACTTC. Translating it yields CASSAAPGTSGRAGETQYF.

The chain couples TRBV6-4 to TRBJ2-1; D may correspond to TRBD1 or TRBD2 (5 bases each). CDR1 and CDR2 from the germline V gene are MRHNA and SNTAGT. The CDR3 has 17 amino acids. The V and J ends lost 6 bases and 5 bases respectively, with 23 bases between them. The CDR3 DNA reads as TGTGCCAGCAGCACCCGACCTATTACCGGGGCTCACAATGAGCAGTTCTTC. Encoded protein: CASSTRPITGAHNEQFF.

This rearrangement joins TRBV6-1 to TRBJ2-2; weak D call: TRBD2 (5 bases). This CDR3 region has 15 residues. Germline V CDR1 and CDR2: MNHNS, SASEGT. V dropped 6 bases and J dropped 2 bases, with 13 bases sitting between them. In DNA, the CDR3 is TGTGCCAGCAGGAAGGGCGGGTCCAACACCGGGGAGCTGTTTTTT. Translation: CASRKGGSNTGELFF.

This clone was seen more than once but under ten times. The rearrangement links TRBV4-1 to TRBJ1-2; 8 bases are a match to TRBD1. This CDR3 contains 16 residues. Looked up from germline, CDR1 is MGHRA and CDR2 is YSYEKL. V shed 3 bases, J shed 11 bases, and the junction held 17 bases outside the gene matches. The CDR3 nucleotides are TGCGCCAGCAGCCAGCCCTTCGGGACAGGTCGGTGGGGGTACACCTTC. It specifies CASSQPFGTGRWGYTF.

The J gene is TRBJ2-2, the V gene TRBV4-2, with a possible D match to TRBD1 (7 bases). There are 16 residues in the CDR3. Per the germline V gene, CDR1 is LGHNA and CDR2 is YNFKEQ. V was pared by 1 base and J by 0 bases, with 9 bases between. CDR3 in amino acids: CASSQGGTANTGELFF. Here the CDR3 DNA reads TGTGCCAGCAGCCAAGGCGGGACAGCGAACACCGGGGAGCTGTTTTTT.

The chain combines TRBV6-6 with TRBJ2-7; D is possibly TRBD1 or TRBD2 (6 bases each). Germline-derived CDR1 and CDR2 are MNHNY and SVGAGI (reference sequence). With 5 bases removed from V and 0 bases from J, the gap between germline ends came to 8 bases. The CDR3 totals 13 residues. The CDR3 region is CASSEGGSYEQYF. CDR3 coding DNA: TGTGCCAGCAGTGAGGGGGGCTCCTACGAGCAGTACTTC.

The chain combines TRBV6-1 with TRBJ1-2; no firm D call. The V end was cut by 6 bases, the J end by 0 bases, with 5 bases between. The V gene's germline CDR1 is MNHNS and CDR2 SASEGT. CDR3 length: 12 amino acids. The CDR3 protein is CASRTSNYGYTF. CDR3 DNA sequence: TGTGCCAGCAGGACCTCTAACTATGGCTACACCTTC.

This clone was seen once. The chain links TRBV28 to TRBJ1-2; no reliable D call. V shed 8 bases and J shed 0 bases, with 16 bases lying between them. The CDR3 has 15 residues. Germline CDR1 reads MDHEN; CDR2 reads SYDVKM. The CDR3 loop reads CASVYSGSANYGYTF. DNA for the CDR3: TGTGCCAGCGTATATTCTGGATCGGCTAACTATGGCTACACCTTC.

The chain couples TRBV4-3 to TRBJ2-3; D possibly corresponds to TRBD2 (6 bases). V dropped 3 bases and J dropped 6 bases, with 16 bases sitting between them. The CDR3 sequence is 15 residues long. Germline V gene sequence: CDR1 LGHNA, CDR2 YSLEER. CDR3 amino acids: CASSHEAEGTDTQYF. CDR3 DNA sequence: TGCGCCAGCAGCCACGAGGCCGAGGGGACTGATACGCAGTATTTT.

This chain connects TRBV2 to TRBJ2-2, with D possibly being TRBD1 or TRBD2 (7 bases each). V lost 6 bases to trimming and J lost 0 bases, with 11 bases between them. In germline, CDR1 is SNHLY, CDR2 FYNNEI. CDR3 length: 15 amino acids. For the CDR3, the DNA is TGTGCCAGCAGAGCGGGACAGCCGAACACCGGGGAGCTGTTTTTT. This sequence encodes CASRAGQPNTGELFF.